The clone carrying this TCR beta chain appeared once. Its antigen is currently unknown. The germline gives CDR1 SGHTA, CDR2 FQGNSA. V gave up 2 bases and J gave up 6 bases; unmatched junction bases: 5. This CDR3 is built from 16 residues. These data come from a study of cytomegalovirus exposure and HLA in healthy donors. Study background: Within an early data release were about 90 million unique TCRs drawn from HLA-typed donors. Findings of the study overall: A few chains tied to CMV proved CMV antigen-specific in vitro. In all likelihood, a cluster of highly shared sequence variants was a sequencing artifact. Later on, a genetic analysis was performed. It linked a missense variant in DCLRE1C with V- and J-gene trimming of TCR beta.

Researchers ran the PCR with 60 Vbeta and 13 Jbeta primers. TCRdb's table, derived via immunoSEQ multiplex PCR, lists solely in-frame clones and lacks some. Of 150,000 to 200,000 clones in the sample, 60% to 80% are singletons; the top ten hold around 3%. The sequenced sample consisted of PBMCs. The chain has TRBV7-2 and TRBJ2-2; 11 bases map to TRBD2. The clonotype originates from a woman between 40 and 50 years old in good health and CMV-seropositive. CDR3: CASSLTSGSVAGELFF. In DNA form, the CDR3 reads TGTGCCAGCAGCTTAACTAGCGGGAGTGTCGCCGGGGAGCTGTTTTTT.